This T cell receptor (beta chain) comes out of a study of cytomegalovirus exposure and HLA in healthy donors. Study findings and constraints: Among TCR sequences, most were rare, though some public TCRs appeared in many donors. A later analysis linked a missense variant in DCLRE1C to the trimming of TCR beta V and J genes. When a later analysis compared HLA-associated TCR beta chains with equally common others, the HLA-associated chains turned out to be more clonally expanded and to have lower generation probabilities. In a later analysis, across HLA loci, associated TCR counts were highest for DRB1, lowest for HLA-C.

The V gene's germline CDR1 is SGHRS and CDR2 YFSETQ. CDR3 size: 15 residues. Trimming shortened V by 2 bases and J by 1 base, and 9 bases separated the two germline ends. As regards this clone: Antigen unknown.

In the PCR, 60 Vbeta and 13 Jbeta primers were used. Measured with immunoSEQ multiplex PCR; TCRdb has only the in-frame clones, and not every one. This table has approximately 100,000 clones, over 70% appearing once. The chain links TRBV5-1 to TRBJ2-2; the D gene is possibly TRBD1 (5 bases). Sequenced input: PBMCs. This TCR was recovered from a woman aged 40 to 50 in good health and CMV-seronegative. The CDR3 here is CASSFRVGNTGELFF. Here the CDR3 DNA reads TGCGCCAGCAGCTTCAGGGTTGGGAACACCGGGGAGCTGTTTTTT. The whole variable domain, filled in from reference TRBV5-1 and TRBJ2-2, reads KAGVTQTPRYLIKTRGQQVTLSCSPISGHRSVSWYQQTPGQGLQFLFEYFSETQRNKGNFPGRFSGRQFSNSRSEMNVSTLELGDSALYLCASSFRVGNTGELFFGEGSRLTVL.